This T cell receptor beta chain was recorded in a study of blood T cell repertoires in COVID-19. Background on the study: Collection of acute and convalescent COVID-19 samples took place in the United States, Italy and Spain. Sample material is recorded as cDNA or gDNA derived from T cells, B-cell-depleted T cells, or PBMCs.

The repertoire was sequenced with immunoSEQ multiplex PCR; TCRdb's copy has only in-frame clones and lacks some. Among roughly 90,000 clones, roughly 86% were seen once, and the ten largest hold under 30%. Between the trimmed V and J ends, which lost 0 bases and 0 bases, there was a span of 12 bases. CDR3 length: 17 residues. Looked up from germline, CDR1 is SGHVS and CDR2 is FQNEAQ. Sequenced sample: peripheral blood. The source of this sequence is a human donor in a cohort sampled during active COVID-19. The chain uses TRBV7-8 and TRBJ1-5; unclear D gene. The chain's CDR3 is CASSLALAGYSNQPQHF. In nucleotides, the CDR3 is TGTGCCAGCAGCTTAGCGCTAGCAGGCTATAGCAATCAGCCCCAGCATTTT.